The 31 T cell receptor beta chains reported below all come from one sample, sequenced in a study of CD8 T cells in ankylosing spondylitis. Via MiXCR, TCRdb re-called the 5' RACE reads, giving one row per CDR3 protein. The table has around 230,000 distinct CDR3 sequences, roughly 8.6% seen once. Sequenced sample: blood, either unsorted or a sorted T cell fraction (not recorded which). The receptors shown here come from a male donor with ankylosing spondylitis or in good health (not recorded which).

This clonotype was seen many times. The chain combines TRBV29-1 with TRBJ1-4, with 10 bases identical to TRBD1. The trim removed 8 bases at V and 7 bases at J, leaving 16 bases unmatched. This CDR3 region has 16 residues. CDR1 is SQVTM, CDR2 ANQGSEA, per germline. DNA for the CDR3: TGCAGCCGCAAAGGACAGGGGGAAAACGGCGGTGAAAAACTGTTTTTT. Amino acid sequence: CSRKGQGENGGEKLFF.

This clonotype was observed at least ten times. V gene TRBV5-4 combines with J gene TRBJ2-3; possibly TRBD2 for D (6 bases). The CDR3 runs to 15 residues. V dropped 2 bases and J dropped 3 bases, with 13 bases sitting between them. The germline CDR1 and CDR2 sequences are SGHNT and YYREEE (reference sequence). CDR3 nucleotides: TGTGCCAGCAGCTTTACTGGCGGGGAGACAGATACGCAGTATTTT. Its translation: CASSFTGGETDTQYF.

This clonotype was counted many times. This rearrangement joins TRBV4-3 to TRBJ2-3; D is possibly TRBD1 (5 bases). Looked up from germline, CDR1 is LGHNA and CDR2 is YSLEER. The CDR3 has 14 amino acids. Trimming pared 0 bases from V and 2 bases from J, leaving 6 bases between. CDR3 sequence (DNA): TGCGCCAGCAGCCAAGAGGGGCTCACAGATACGCAGTATTTT. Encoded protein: CASSQEGLTDTQYF.

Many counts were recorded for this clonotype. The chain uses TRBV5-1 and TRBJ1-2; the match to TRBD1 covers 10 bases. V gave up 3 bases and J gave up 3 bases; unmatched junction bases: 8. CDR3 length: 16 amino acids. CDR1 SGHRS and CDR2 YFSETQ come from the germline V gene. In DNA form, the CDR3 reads TGCGCCAGCAGCTCCCGACAGGGGGCAGGATACTATGGCTACACCTTC. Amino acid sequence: CASSSRQGAGYYGYTF.

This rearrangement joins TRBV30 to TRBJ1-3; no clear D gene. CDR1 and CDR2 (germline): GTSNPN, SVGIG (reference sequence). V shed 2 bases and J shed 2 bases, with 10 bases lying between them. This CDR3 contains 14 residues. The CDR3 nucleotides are TGTGCCTGGAGTCAGGTACTCCCTGGAAACACCATATATTTT. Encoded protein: CAWSQVLPGNTIYF.

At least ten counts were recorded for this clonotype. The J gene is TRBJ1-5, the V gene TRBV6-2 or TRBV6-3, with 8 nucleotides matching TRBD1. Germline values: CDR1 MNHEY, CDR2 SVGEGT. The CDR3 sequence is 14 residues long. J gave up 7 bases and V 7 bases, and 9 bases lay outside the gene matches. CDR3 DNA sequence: TGTGCCAGCACGCTGAGAGGACAGGGCCAGCCCCAGCATTTT. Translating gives CASTLRGQGQPQHF.

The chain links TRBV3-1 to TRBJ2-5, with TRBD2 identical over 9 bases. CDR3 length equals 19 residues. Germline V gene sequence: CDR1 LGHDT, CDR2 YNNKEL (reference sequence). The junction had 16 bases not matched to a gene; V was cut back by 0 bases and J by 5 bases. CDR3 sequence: CASSQDRASGATALETQYF. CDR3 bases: TGTGCCAGCAGCCAAGATCGGGCTAGCGGGGCGACCGCCTTGGAGACCCAGTACTTC.

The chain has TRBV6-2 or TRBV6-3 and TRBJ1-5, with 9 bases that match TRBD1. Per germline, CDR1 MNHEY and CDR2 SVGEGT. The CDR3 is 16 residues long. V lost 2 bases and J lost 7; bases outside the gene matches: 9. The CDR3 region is CASSYLWTGVRQPQHF. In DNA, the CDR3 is TGTGCCAGCAGTTACCTTTGGACAGGGGTAAGGCAGCCCCAGCATTTT.

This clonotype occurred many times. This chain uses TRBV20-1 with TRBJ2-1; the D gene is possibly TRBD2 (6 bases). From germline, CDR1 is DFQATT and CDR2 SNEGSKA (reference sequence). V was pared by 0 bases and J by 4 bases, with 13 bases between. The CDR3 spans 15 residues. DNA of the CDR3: TGCAGTGCTAGAGATGGAGGGGCCCCGTACAATGAGCAGTTCTTC. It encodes CSARDGGAPYNEQFF.

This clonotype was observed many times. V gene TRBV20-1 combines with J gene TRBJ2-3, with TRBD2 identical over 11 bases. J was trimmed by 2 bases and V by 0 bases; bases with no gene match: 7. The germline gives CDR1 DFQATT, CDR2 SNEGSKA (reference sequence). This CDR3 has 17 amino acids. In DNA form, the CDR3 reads TGCAGTGCTAGAGATAAGACTAGCGGGATCTACACAGATACGCAGTATTTT. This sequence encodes CSARDKTSGIYTDTQYF.

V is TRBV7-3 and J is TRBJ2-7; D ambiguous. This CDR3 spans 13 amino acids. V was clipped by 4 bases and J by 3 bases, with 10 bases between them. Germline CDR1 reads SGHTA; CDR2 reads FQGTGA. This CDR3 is CASSSNPGYEQYF. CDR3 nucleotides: TGTGCCAGCAGCTCCAACCCTGGCTACGAGCAGTACTTC.

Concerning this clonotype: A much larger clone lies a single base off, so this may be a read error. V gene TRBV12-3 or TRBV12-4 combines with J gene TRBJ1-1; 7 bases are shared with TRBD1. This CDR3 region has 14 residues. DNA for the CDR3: TGTGACAGCAGAACGACAGGGATGAACACTGAAGCTTTCTTT. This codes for CDSRTTGMNTEAFF.

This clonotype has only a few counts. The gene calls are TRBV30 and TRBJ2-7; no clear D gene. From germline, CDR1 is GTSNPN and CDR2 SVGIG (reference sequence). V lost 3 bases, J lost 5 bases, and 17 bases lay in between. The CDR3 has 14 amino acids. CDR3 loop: CAWSGSPTANEQYF. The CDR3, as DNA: TGTGCCTGGAGCGGAAGCCCCACGGCCAACGAGCAGTACTTC.

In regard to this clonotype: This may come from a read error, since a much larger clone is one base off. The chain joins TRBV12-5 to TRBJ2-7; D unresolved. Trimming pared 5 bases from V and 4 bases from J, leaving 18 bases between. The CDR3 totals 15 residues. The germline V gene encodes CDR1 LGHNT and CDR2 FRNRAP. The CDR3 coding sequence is TGTGCTAGTGGTCCGTCATCCGGGTTTTTGTACGAGCAGTACTTC. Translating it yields CASGPSSGFLYEQYF.

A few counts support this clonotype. CDR3 amino acids: CASSRTGAPPYEQYF. The CDR3, as DNA: TGCGCCAGCAGCCGTACGGGGGCCCCTCCCTACGAGCAGTACTTC. V and J are TRBV5-1 and TRBJ2-7; D might be TRBD1 or TRBD2, each matching 6 bases. Trimming stripped 4 bases from V and 2 bases from J, with 16 bases between. This CDR3 comprises 15 residues. The germline gives CDR1 SGHRS, CDR2 YFSETQ. The full variable domain, in which reference TRBV5-1 and TRBJ2-7 provide the parts outside the CDR3, is KAGVTQTPRYLIKTRGQQVTLSCSPISGHRSVSWYQQTPGQGLQFLFEYFSETQRNKGNFPGRFSGRQFSNSRSEMNVSTLELGDSALYLCASSRTGAPPYEQYFGPGTRLTVT.

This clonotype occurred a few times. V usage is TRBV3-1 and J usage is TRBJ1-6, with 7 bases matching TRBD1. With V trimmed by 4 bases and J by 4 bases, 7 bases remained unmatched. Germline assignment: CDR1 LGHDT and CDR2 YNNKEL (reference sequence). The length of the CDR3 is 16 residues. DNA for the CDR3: TGTGCCAGCAGCCCGGCGGGACAGCTTTATAATTCACCCCTCCACTTT. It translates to CASSPAGQLYNSPLHF.

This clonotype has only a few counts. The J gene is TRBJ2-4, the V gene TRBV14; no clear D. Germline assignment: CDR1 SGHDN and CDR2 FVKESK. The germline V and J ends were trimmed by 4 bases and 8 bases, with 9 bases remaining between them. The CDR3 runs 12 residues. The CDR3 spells CASSPLRDIQYF. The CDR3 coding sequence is TGTGCCAGCAGCCCACTAAGAGACATTCAGTACTTC.

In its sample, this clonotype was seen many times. The DNA of the CDR3 is TGTGCCAGCAGCCCGAGTATGAACACTGAAGCTTTCTTT. Its translation is CASSPSMNTEAFF. This sequence joins TRBV7-2 and TRBJ1-1; D not certain. V was trimmed by 5 bases and J by 0 bases, leaving 7 bases between them. Germline V CDR1 and CDR2: SGHTA, FQGNSA. This CDR3 region has 13 residues.

The CDR3 region is CASRQDAYGYTF. The CDR3 nucleotides read TGCGCCAGCAGGCAGGATGCGTACGGCTACACCTTC. This chain uses TRBV10-2 with TRBJ1-2, with D unresolved. From germline, CDR1 is WSHSY and CDR2 SAAADI. Trimming removed 6 bases from V and 8 bases from J, with 13 bases in between. The length of the CDR3 is 12 residues.

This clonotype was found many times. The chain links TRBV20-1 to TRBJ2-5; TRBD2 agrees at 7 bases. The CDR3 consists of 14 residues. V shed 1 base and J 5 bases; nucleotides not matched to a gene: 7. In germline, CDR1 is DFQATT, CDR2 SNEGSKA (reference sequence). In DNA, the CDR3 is TGCAGTGCTAGAGTGGGAGCGGGGTTGGAGACCCAGTACTTC. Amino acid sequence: CSARVGAGLETQYF.

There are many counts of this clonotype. The CDR3 nucleotides are TGTGCCAGTAGGGACGGGAATTCACCCCTCCACTTT. Protein sequence: CASRDGNSPLHF. This chain joins TRBV19 and TRBJ1-6, with D unresolved. This CDR3 has 12 residues. Germline values: CDR1 LNHDA, CDR2 SQIVND (reference sequence). Trimming left V 6 bases short and J 7 bases short, with 7 bases between.

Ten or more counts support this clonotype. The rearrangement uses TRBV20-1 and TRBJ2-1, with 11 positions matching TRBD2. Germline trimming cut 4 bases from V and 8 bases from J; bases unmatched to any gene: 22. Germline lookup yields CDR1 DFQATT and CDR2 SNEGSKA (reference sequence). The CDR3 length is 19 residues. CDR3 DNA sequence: TGCAGTGCTACGGGGGGTAGCGGGAGGGCCGGTTTGTGGTTCGATGAGCAGTTCTTC. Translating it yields CSATGGSGRAGLWFDEQFF.

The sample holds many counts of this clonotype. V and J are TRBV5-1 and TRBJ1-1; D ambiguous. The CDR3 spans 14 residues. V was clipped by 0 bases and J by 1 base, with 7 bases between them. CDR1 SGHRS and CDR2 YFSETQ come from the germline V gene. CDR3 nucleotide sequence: TGCGCCAGCAGCTTGGCTCATACGAACACTGAAGCTTTCTTT. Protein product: CASSLAHTNTEAFF.

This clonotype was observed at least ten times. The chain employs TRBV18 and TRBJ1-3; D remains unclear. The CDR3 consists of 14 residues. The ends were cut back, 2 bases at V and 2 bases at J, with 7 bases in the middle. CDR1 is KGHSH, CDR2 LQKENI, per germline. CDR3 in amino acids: CASSPGQAGNTIYF. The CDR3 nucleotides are TGTGCCAGCTCACCAGGCCAGGCTGGAAACACCATATATTTT.

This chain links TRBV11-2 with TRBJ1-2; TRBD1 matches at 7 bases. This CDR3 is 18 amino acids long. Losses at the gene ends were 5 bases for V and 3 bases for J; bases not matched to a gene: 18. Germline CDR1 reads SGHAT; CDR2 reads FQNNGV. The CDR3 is CASSPFLGRGQGYYGYTF. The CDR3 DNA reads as TGTGCCAGCAGCCCTTTTTTGGGGAGGGGGCAGGGGTACTATGGCTACACCTTC.

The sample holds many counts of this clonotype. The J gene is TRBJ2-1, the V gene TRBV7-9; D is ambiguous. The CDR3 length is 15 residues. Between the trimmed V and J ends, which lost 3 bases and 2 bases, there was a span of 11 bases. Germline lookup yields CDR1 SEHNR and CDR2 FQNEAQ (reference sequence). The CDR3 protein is CASSFPWQTYNEQFF. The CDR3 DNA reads TGTGCCAGCAGCTTCCCATGGCAGACCTACAATGAGCAGTTCTTC.

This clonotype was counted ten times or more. The CDR3 DNA is TGTGCCATCAGTGAGCGGGAGAGATCCTACAATGAGCAGTTCTTC. Protein: CAISERERSYNEQFF. The chain combines TRBV10-3 with TRBJ2-1, with D tentatively TRBD2 (6 bases). The ends were cut back, 2 bases at V and 1 base at J, with 9 bases in the middle. There are 15 residues in the CDR3. CDR1 is ENHRY, CDR2 SYGVKD, per germline.

As DNA, the CDR3 is TGTGCCAGCAGTCGGAGCGGGGGACCCTCCTACGAGCAGTACTTC. Translated: CASSRSGGPSYEQYF. The J gene is TRBJ2-7, the V gene TRBV5-5, with 8 bases lining up with TRBD2. The V segment lost 5 bases and the J segment 0 bases; nucleotides outside the gene matches: 7. Germline lookup yields CDR1 SGHKS and CDR2 YYEKEE (reference sequence). The CDR3 is made up of 15 amino acids.

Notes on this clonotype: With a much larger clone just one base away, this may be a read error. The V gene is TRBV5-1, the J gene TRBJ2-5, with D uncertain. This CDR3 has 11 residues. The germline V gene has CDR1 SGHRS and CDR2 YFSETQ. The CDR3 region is CSSSIEETQYF. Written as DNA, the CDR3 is TGCTCCAGCAGCATTGAAGAGACCCAGTACTTC.

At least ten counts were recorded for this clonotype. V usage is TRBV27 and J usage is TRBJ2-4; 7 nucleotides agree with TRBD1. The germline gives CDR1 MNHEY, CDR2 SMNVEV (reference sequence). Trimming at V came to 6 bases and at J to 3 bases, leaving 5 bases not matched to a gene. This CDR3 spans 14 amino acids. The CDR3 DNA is TGTGCCAGCAGCCCGGGACAGAACAAAAACATTCAGTACTTC. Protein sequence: CASSPGQNKNIQYF.

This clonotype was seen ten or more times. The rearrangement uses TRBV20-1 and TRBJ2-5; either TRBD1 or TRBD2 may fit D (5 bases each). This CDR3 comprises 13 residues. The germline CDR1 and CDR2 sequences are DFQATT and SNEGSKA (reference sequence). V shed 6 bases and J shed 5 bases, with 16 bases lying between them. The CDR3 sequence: CSAWGNTGETQYF. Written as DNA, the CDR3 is TGCAGTGCCTGGGGGAATACGGGGGAGACCCAGTACTTC.